The clone carrying this T cell receptor beta chain was seen a single time. The antigen remains undetermined. From germline, CDR1 is SGHTA and CDR2 FQGTGA. Trimming shortened V by 0 bases and J by 3 bases, and 0 bases separated the two germline ends. The CDR3 has 13 residues. Produced via immunoSEQ multiplex PCR; TCRdb's table is partial and in-frame only. The sample has more than 40,000 clones, approximately 95% seen once; the top ten hold 0.2% to 0.25%. The sample originates from a study of graft-versus-host responses after intestinal transplantation. As for the study in general: Tacrolimus plus steroids were given to all recipients for roughly three years, preceded by anti-thymocyte globulin induction.

Study conclusions and caveats: Investigators detected GvH clones in recipient marrow, with some emerging earlier in ileum or blood. There was an association between peak levels of circulating GvH clones and early post-transplant HvG declines. When patients had graft-donor T cell macrochimerism, their allografts held high graft-versus-host to host-versus-graft clonal ratios.

The gene calls are TRBV7-3 and TRBJ2-6; D not resolved. The source of this sequence is a human donor who was the organ donor for an intestinal transplant. Specimen: unstimulated CD8+ T cells sorted from spleen or lymph node cells, collected before transplant. The CDR3 DNA sequence: TGTGCCAGCAGCTTAACTGGGGCCAACGTCCTGACTTTC. The encoded protein is CASSLTGANVLTF.